The present entry profiles one T cell receptor (beta chain) with its context. The sample comes from a study of blood T cell repertoires in COVID-19. Study background: Acute and convalescent COVID-19 specimens originated in the United States, Italy and Spain.

Trimming cost V 3 bases and J 6 bases, with 6 bases left between them. This CDR3 spans 11 amino acids. Germline V gene sequence: CDR1 SGHTA, CDR2 FQGNSA. In the original analysis: Estimates of nucleated cell counts were drawn from the amplification of reference gene primers. The table came from immunoSEQ multiplex PCR; TCRdb's copy has only in-frame clones and leaves some out. The V and J calls and clone size are taken from that table; D and trimming were inferred from the DNA. The data hold 200,000 to 250,000 clones, with 88% observed a single time. The J gene is TRBJ2-7, the V gene TRBV7-2; unclear D gene. The source is a man in his 70s with acute or convalescent COVID-19. The sequenced material came from peripheral blood. The CDR3 DNA is TGTGCCAGCAGCTTGGTGAGCGAGCAGTACTTC. Protein: CASSLVSEQYF.